The clone carrying this T cell receptor beta chain was observed at least ten times. The antigen remains unidentified. The sample originates from a study of T cells in Graves' hyperthyroidism and ophthalmopathy. General observations from the study: Clonotypes that were expanded in thyroid above 0.001 mostly appeared in blood too.

Clinicians diagnosed patients from clinical symptoms, serum thyroxine and TRAb, thyroid ultrasound and orbital computed tomography. It was at first hyperthyroidism diagnosis, before any ophthalmopathy symptoms, that the blood sample was taken. Researchers amplified the TCR beta CDR3 regions from RNA transcripts. RT-PCR in the first round (using the HTBI primer set) targeted the TCR CDR3. Using its own MiXCR run on the multiplex PCR reads, TCRdb lists one record per CDR3 protein. The sample shows fewer than 650,000 distinct CDR3 sequences, approximately 15% of them seen only once. The CDR3 is made up of 14 amino acids. V was cut by 4 bases and J by 1 base, with 11 bases left in between. Germline V lookup: CDR1 KGHSH, CDR2 LQKENI.

The sequenced sample was blood. The chain has TRBV18 and TRBJ2-7; D is perhaps TRBD1 (5 bases). The source of this sequence is a woman aged 25 to 45 with Graves' hyperthyroidism that later progressed to Graves' ophthalmopathy. The CDR3 bases are TGTGCCAGCTCACTTCAGGGTTGGTCCTACGAGCAGTACTTC. Translation: CASSLQGWSYEQYF.